The T cell receptor (beta chain) under discussion was sequenced for a study of cytomegalovirus exposure and HLA in healthy donors. Assay: immunoSEQ multiplex PCR; the TCRdb copy retains only in-frame clones and omits some. This sample carries some 270,000 clones, approximately 83% of them seen once, and the ten largest clones take over 0.95%. With respect to this clone: The antigen remains undetermined.

V lost 4 bases, J lost 7 bases, and 5 bases lay in between. The CDR3 has 11 residues. Per the germline V gene, CDR1 is SEHNR and CDR2 is FQNEAQ (reference sequence). Findings and limits, study-wide: The study designated fewer than 200 TCR beta chains cytomegalovirus-associated.

It was the approximately 130-subject validation cohort, separate from the approximately 700-subject first cohort, to which the donors belonged. The sequenced sample consisted of PBMCs. The V call is TRBV7-9, the J call TRBJ1-3; no reliable D call. This clonotype originated in a woman aged 18-29 years in good health and CMV-seronegative. CDR3 DNA sequence: TGTGCCAGCAGCTCCTCCAACACCATATATTTT. Its translation is CASSSSNTIYF.